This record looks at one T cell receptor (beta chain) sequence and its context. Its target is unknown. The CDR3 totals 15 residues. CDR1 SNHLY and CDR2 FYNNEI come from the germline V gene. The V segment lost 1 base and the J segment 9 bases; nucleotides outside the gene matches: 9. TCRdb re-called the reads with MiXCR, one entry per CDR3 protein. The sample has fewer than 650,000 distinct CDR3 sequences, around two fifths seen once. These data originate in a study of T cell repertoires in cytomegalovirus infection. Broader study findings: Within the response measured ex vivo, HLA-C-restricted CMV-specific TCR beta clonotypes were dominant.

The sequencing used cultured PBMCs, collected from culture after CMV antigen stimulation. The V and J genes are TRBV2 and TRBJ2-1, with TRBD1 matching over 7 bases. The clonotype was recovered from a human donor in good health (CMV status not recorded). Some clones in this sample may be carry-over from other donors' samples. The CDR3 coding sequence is TGTGCCAGCAGTGAAGAGGGGGCTAGCTTCGGTGAGCAGTTCTTC. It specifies CASSEEGASFGEQFF. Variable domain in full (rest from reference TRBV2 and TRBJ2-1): EPEVTQTPSHQVTQMGQEVILRCVPISNHLYFYWYRQILGQKVEFLVSFYNNEISEKSEIFDDQFSVERPDGSNFTLKIRSTKLEDSAMYFCASSEEGASFGEQFFGPGTRLTVL.